The clone carrying this TCR beta chain has at least ten counts. Unique molecular identifiers were used in preparing the TCRbeta library. A single record per CDR3 protein comes from TCRdb applying MiXCR to the PCR reads. The profile shows hundreds of thousands of distinct CDR3 sequences, around 17% of them singletons. Germline V lookup: CDR1 KGHDR, CDR2 SFDVKD. Trimming left V 7 bases short and J 5 bases short, with 19 bases between. This CDR3 region has 15 residues. These data originate in a study of T-cell reconstitution after alpha-beta-depleted transplantation in children. The sequencing used PBMCs from the stem cell graft donor, collected from the stem cell graft. The gene calls are TRBV24-1 and TRBJ1-1; D possibly corresponds to TRBD1 (6 bases). This clonotype was obtained from a human donor who donated a stem cell graft to a child with acute myeloid leukemia. The CDR3 coding sequence is TGTGCCACCAGGCCCGGGGGGCAGGGAGAAACTGAAGCTTTCTTT. Residues: CATRPGGQGETEAFF.